The T cell receptor beta chain described here comes from a study of EBV T-cell therapy then PD-1 blockade in nasopharyngeal carcinoma. Regarding treatment: AdE1-LMPpoly-expanded autologous EBV-specific T-cell therapy followed by anti-PD-1 nivolumab. Using immunoSEQ multiplex PCR, the repertoire was profiled, and TCRdb retains in-frame clones only, with some absent. The sample lists 20,000 to 25,000 clones; 82% were seen once. The V end lost 1 base, the J end lost 6 bases, and 3 bases lay between the germline ends. Germline V gene sequence: CDR1 SGHNT, CDR2 YENEEA. This CDR3 region has 12 residues. Of note for this clone: Antigen: not known.

This clonotype was sampled from a man in his forties with nasopharyngeal carcinoma. Sequencing used CD8+ T cells from blood, obtained at day -245 from a patient whose treatment included autologous EBV-specific T cells and nivolumab. The chain combines TRBV11-3 with TRBJ2-2; D not certain. CDR3 protein: CASSLGPGELFF. CDR3 nucleotides: TGTGCCAGCAGCTTAGGCCCCGGGGAGCTGTTTTTT.